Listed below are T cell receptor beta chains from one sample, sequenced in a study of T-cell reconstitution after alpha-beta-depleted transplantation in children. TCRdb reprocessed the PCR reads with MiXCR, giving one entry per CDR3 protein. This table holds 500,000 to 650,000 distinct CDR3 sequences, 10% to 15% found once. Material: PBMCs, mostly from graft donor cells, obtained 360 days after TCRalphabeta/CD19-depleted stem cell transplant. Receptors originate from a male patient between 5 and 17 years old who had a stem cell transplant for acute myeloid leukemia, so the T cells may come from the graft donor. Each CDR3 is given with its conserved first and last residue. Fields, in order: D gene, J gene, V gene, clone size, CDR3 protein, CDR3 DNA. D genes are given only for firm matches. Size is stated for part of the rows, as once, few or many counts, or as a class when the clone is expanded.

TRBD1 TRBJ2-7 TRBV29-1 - CSVEGPGGRSPSYEQYF TGCAGCGTTGAAGGGCCAGGGGGACGGTCACCCTCCTACGAGCAGTACTTC
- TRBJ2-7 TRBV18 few CASSPPKTGNGGEQYF TGTGCCAGCTCACCACCGAAGACAGGAAACGGTGGAGAGCAGTACTTC
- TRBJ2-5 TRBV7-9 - CASSPSDSVETQYF TGTGCCAGCAGCCCAAGCGACAGCGTCGAGACCCAGTACTTC
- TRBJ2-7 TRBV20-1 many CSASGSSYEQYF TGCAGTGCTAGCGGTAGCTCCTACGAGCAGTACTTC
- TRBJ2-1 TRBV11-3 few CALKGPQGHEQFF TGTGCCCTAAAGGGCCCCCAGGGACATGAGCAGTTCTTC
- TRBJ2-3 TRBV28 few CASSFWAADTQYF TGTGCCAGCAGTTTCTGGGCCGCAGATACGCAGTATTTT
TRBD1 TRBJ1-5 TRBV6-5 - CASSSHDFTGQGNQPQHF TGTGCCAGCAGTTCCCACGACTTTACTGGACAGGGTAATCAGCCCCAGCATTTT
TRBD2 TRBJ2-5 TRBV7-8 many CASSMGLAGDQETQYF TGTGCCAGCAGCATGGGACTAGCGGGGGACCAAGAGACCCAGTACTTC
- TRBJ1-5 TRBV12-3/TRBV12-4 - CASSFGGRVQPQHF TGTGCCAGCAGTTTTGGGGGGCGGGTTCAGCCCCAGCATTTT
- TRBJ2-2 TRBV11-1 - CASSRLVLGNTGELFF TGTGCCAGCAGCCGTCTCGTTTTGGGGAACACCGGGGAGCTGTTTTTT
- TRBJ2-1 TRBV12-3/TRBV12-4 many CASSLVVRPYNEQFF TGTGCCAGCAGTTTAGTTGTAAGGCCCTACAATGAGCAGTTCTTC
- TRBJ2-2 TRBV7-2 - CASSLASPGRELFF TGTGCCAGCAGCTTAGCCTCCCCCGGCAGGGAGCTGTTTTTT
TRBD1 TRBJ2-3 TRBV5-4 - CASSLPPGGTGRNTDTQYF TGTGCCAGCAGCTTGCCCCCGGGTGGGACAGGGCGTAACACAGATACGCAGTATTTT
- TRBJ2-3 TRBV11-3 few CASSLGNADTQYF TGTGCCAGCAGCTTGGGGAACGCAGATACGCAGTATTTT
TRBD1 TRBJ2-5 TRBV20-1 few CSADYRGRTQETQYF TGCAGTGCCGACTATAGGGGGCGGACCCAAGAGACCCAGTACTTC
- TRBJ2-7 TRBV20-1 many CSARQIYEQYF TGCAGTGCCCGACAGATCTACGAGCAGTACTTC
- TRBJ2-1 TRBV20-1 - CSARGLAPSSYNEQFF TGCAGTGCTAGAGGTCTAGCGCCGAGCTCCTACAATGAGCAGTTCTTC
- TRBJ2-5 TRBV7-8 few CASSLKGGLTGETQYF TGTGCCAGCAGCTTAAAGGGGGGTCTCACCGGAGAGACCCAGTACTTC
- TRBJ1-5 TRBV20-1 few CSALDSQPQHF TGCAGTGCCCTCGATAGTCAGCCCCAGCATTTT
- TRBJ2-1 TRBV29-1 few CSALGGALDSYNEQFF TGCAGCGCCCTGGGGGGGGCCCTTGATTCCTACAATGAGCAGTTCTTC
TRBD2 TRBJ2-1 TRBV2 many CASSPRTSAGEQFF TGTGCCAGCAGTCCCCGGACTAGCGCGGGTGAGCAGTTCTTC
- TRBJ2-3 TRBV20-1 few CSAREPPGPHSTDTQYF TGCAGTGCTAGAGAACCTCCGGGACCCCATAGCACAGATACGCAGTATTTT
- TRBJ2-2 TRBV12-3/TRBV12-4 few CASSFPQALNTGELFF TGTGCCAGCAGTTTCCCCCAGGCGCTGAACACCGGGGAGCTGTTTTTT
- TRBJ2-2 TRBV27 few CASGPLVDLTGELFF TGTGCCAGCGGGCCACTAGTAGACCTCACCGGGGAGCTGTTTTTT
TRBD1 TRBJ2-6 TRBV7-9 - CASSLPTGIANVLTF TGTGCCAGCAGCCTTCCGACAGGGATCGCCAACGTCCTGACTTTC
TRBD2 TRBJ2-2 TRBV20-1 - CSARASRSRGAGELFF TGCAGTGCTAGAGCATCTCGCAGTCGGGGGGCCGGGGAGCTGTTTTTT
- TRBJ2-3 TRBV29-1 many CSAARITDTQYF TGCAGCGCTGCTAGAATCACAGATACGCAGTATTTT
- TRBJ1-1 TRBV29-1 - CSVVDGTEAFF TGCAGCGTTGTTGACGGCACTGAAGCTTTCTTT
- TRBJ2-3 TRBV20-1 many CSAGKVGGYTDTQYF TGCAGTGCAGGGAAGGTCGGCGGATACACAGATACGCAGTATTTT
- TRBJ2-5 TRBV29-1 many CSVVPRSETQYF TGCAGCGTTGTTCCTAGGTCAGAGACCCAGTACTTC
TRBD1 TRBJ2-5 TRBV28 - CASSFKEGQGAWKTQYF TGTGCCAGCAGTTTTAAGGAGGGACAGGGGGCTTGGAAGACCCAGTACTTC
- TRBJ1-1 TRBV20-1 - CSASIGHKAFF TGCAGTGCTAGTATAGGGCATAAAGCTTTCTTT
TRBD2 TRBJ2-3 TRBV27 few CASSPRAGAPDTQYF TGTGCCAGCAGTCCTAGGGCGGGAGCGCCAGATACGCAGTATTTT
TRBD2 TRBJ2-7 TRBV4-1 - CASSQVGRASGRSEQYF TGCGCCAGCAGCCAAGTTGGGAGGGCTAGCGGGAGGAGCGAGCAGTACTTC
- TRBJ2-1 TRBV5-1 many CASSLGLRSDEQFF TGCGCCAGCAGCCTGGGACTTCGGTCTGATGAGCAGTTCTTC
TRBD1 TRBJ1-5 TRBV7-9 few CASSLPGTGDSNQPQHF TGTGCCAGCAGTCTGCCCGGGACAGGGGATAGCAATCAGCCCCAGCATTTT
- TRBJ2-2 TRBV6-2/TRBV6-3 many CASRVGAANTGELFF TGTGCCAGCAGGGTGGGGGCAGCTAACACCGGGGAGCTGTTTTTT
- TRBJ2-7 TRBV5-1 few CASSFVAAATYEQYF TGCGCCAGCAGCTTTGTAGCGGCAGCCACCTACGAGCAGTACTTC
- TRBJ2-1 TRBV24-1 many CATSVRGGAANEQFF TGTGCCACCAGTGTCCGAGGTGGGGCGGCTAATGAGCAGTTCTTC
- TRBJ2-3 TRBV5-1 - CASSYSGPPSTDTQYF TGCGCCAGCAGCTACTCAGGACCCCCCAGCACAGATACGCAGTATTTT
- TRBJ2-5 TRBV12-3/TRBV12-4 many CASSFVQGSQETQYF TGTGCCAGCAGTTTTGTTCAGGGATCCCAAGAGACCCAGTACTTC
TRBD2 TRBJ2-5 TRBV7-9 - CASSFPLADQETQYF TGTGCCAGCAGCTTTCCGCTAGCGGACCAAGAGACCCAGTACTTC
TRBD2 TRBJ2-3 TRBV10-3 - CAISGTSWNTQYF TGTGCCATCTCCGGGACTAGCTGGAATACGCAGTATTTT
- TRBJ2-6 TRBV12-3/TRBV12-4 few CASSLLNGLISGANVLTF TGTGCCAGCAGCCTTTTAAACGGACTGATCTCTGGGGCCAACGTCCTGACTTTC